Presented here are 28 T cell receptor beta chains from one specimen sequenced in a study of shared clonotypes between healthy human individuals. Using immunoSEQ multiplex PCR, the repertoire was profiled, and TCRdb retains in-frame clones only, with some absent. The repertoire holds approximately 500,000 clones, with about four fifths as singletons. Sequenced sample: PBMCs. The receptors here all came from a woman between 40 and 55 years old in good health. Some clones in this sample may be carry-over from other donors' samples.

This clone was seen just once. V and J are TRBV5-1 and TRBJ2-7; D is uncertain. There are 14 residues in the CDR3. Deletions cut 3 bases from V and 1 base from J, with 11 bases between. The V gene's germline CDR1 is SGHRS and CDR2 YFSETQ. Here the CDR3 reads CASSSRTDSYEQYF. CDR3 nucleotides: TGCGCCAGCAGCTCTAGGACGGATTCCTACGAGCAGTACTTC.

This chain joins TRBV5-6 and TRBJ1-4; 8 positions match TRBD1. Germline lookup yields CDR1 SGHDT and CDR2 YYEEEE. With V trimmed by 4 bases and J by 8 bases, 10 bases remained unmatched. The length of the CDR3 is 15 residues. CDR3 DNA: TGTGCCAGCAGCCCTCGGACAGGGAGTAGAGAAAAACTGTTTTTT. It codes for CASSPRTGSREKLFF.

V is TRBV5-5 and J is TRBJ2-7; D perhaps matches TRBD2 (7 bases). This CDR3 has 15 residues. Looked up from germline, CDR1 is SGHKS and CDR2 is YYEKEE (reference sequence). The germline V and J ends were trimmed by 4 bases and 0 bases, with 14 bases remaining between them. In DNA, the CDR3 is TGTGCCAGCAGCATCCGGGGAGGGGGCTCCTACGAGCAGTACTTC. Translation: CASSIRGGGSYEQYF.

This chain connects TRBV5-1 to TRBJ1-4, with 7 nucleotides matching TRBD1. After removal of 4 bases from V and 8 bases from J, the junction contained 8 bases not matched to a gene. There are 14 residues in the CDR3. CDR1 is SGHRS and CDR2 is YFSETQ in the germline V gene. This CDR3 reads CASSRDSGEEKLFF. CDR3 bases: TGCGCCAGCAGCCGGGACAGCGGTGAGGAAAAACTGTTTTTT.

This chain connects TRBV10-2 to TRBJ2-3, with D possibly being TRBD2 (6 bases). The V and J ends lost 2 bases and 6 bases respectively, with 18 bases between them. The CDR3 totals 16 residues. CDR1 is WSHSY, CDR2 SAAADI, per germline. CDR3 amino acids: CASSERLVSLGDTQYF. In nucleotides, the CDR3 is TGCGCCAGCAGTGAGCGACTAGTTTCCCTAGGTGATACGCAGTATTTT.

The chain employs TRBV19 and TRBJ1-5, with 8 bases lining up with TRBD1. The V gene's germline CDR1 is LNHDA and CDR2 SQIVND (reference sequence). The CDR3 totals 16 residues. The V segment lost 6 bases and the J segment 1 base; nucleotides outside the gene matches: 8. The CDR3: CASRDRTGRSNQPQHF. DNA for the CDR3: TGTGCCAGTAGAGATAGGACAGGGAGAAGCAATCAGCCCCAGCATTTT.

The genes are TRBV11-2 and TRBJ2-7, with 8 bases matching TRBD2. The J segment lost 4 bases and the V segment lost 0 bases, leaving 8 bases of the junction unmatched. Germline CDR1 reads SGHAT; CDR2 reads FQNNGV. The CDR3 loop spans 16 amino acids. The CDR3, as DNA: TGTGCCAGCAGCTTAGATCTGAGCGGGAGCGTTTACGAGCAGTACTTC. Protein sequence: CASSLDLSGSVYEQYF.

The V gene is TRBV1, the J gene TRBJ1-2. TRBV1 is a pseudogene. This CDR3 region has 15 residues. In DNA form, the CDR3 reads TGCACCAGCAGAACAATTTTGCGAAAGACCTATGGCTACACCTTC. Its protein is CTSRTILRKTYGYTF.

The chain employs TRBV10-2 and TRBJ2-1; a weak D match, TRBD1 (6 bases). Germline V gene lookup returns CDR1 WSHSY and CDR2 SAAADI. CDR3 size: 14 residues. Trimming took off 7 bases at V and 2 bases at J, with 12 bases between the two ends. The DNA for the CDR3 is TGCGCCAGCATCCCCAGGGGCCCCTACAATGAGCAGTTCTTC. This encodes CASIPRGPYNEQFF.

The rearrangement joins TRBV5-1 to TRBJ2-1; 9 bases align to TRBD2. This CDR3 region has 13 residues. V lost 7 bases and J lost 6; bases outside the gene matches: 5. CDR1 SGHRS and CDR2 YFSETQ come from the germline V gene. CDR3 protein: CASGATSGNEQFF. The CDR3, as DNA: TGCGCCAGCGGGGCGACTAGCGGCAATGAGCAGTTCTTC.

The chain combines TRBV10-2 with TRBJ2-3; 8 bases fit TRBD2. Trimming took 7 bases from V and 3 from J; bases not matched to a gene: 6. Germline CDR1 WSHSY, CDR2 SAAADI. The CDR3 extends over 14 amino acids. DNA for the CDR3: TGCGCCAGCATCCCCGGGAGGGGGACAGATACGCAGTATTTT. The encoded protein is CASIPGRGTDTQYF.

V usage is TRBV2 and J usage is TRBJ2-7; 7 bases are a match to TRBD2. CDR1 is SNHLY and CDR2 is FYNNEI in the germline V gene. With 9 bases clipped from V and 7 bases from J, the junction kept 12 bases outside the gene matches. This CDR3 has 13 amino acids. The DNA for the CDR3 is TGTGCCAGGAGAGCAGCGGGATTGGGGGAGCAGTACTTC. Translation: CARRAAGLGEQYF.

The rearrangement uses TRBV29-1 and TRBJ2-7, with 8 bases matching TRBD1. The CDR3 covers 14 residues. Trimming took 2 bases from V and 6 from J; bases not matched to a gene: 9. CDR1 and CDR2 from the germline V gene are SQVTM and ANQGSEA. The DNA for the CDR3 is TGCAGCGTTGAATCTTCAGGGGGCTTAGGCGAGCAGTACTTC. Translated, it gives CSVESSGGLGEQYF.

The chain couples TRBV4-1 to TRBJ2-7; the match to TRBD2 covers 8 bases. The V and J ends lost 1 base and 3 bases, in that order; junction bases with no gene match: 11. CDR3 size: 17 residues. Germline V gene lookup returns CDR1 MGHRA and CDR2 YSYEKL. The chain's CDR3 is CASSQVAGRALFYEQYF. CDR3 sequence (DNA): TGCGCCAGCAGCCAAGTCGCCGGGAGGGCCCTTTTCTACGAGCAGTACTTC.

The chain uses TRBV6-1 and TRBJ1-3; no clear D. Trimming took 7 bases from V and 2 from J, leaving 3 bases between them. The CDR3 runs 11 residues. CDR1 and CDR2 (germline): MNHNS, SASEGT. CDR3 bases: TGTGCCAGCAACGCTGGAAACACCATATATTTT. Translated, it gives CASNAGNTIYF.

The genes are TRBV5-1 and TRBJ1-2; no reliable D call. CDR3 length: 14 amino acids. Trimming cost V 4 bases and J 4 bases, with 14 bases left between them. Germline V gives CDR1 SGHRS, CDR2 YFSETQ. CDR3 sequence (DNA): TGCGCCAGCAGCGGTAGAGGGATTGGCTATGGCTACACCTTC. Translated, it gives CASSGRGIGYGYTF.

About this clone itself: A read error is the likely source, as a far larger clone sits one nucleotide away. The chain couples TRBV9 to TRBJ2-3, with 11 bases lining up with TRBD2. This CDR3 is 18 amino acids long. CDR1 SGDLS and CDR2 YYNGEE come from the germline V gene. V was pared by 1 base and J by 2 bases, with 9 bases of the junction left unmatched. The CDR3 reads CASSVTGGTSGLTDTQYF. In DNA form, the CDR3 reads TGTGCCAGCAGCGTAACTGGTGGGACTAGCGGACTCACAGATACGCAGTATTTT.

This sequence joins TRBV7-9 and TRBJ2-1; 9 nucleotides line up with TRBD2. CDR1 and CDR2 (germline): SEHNR, FQNEAQ (reference sequence). The V gene end was trimmed by 0 bases and the J gene end by 4 bases; junction bases not matched to a gene: 4. This CDR3 region has 16 residues. The CDR3 here is CASSLALAGRYNEQFF. The CDR3 DNA is TGTGCCAGCAGCTTAGCTCTAGCGGGACGGTACAATGAGCAGTTCTTC.

The rearrangement links TRBV19 to TRBJ2-7; D remains ambiguous. Trimming took 3 bases from V and 0 from J, leaving 12 bases between them. CDR1 and CDR2 from the germline V gene are LNHDA and SQIVND (reference sequence). The CDR3 has 15 amino acids. CDR3 in amino acids: CASSIVVGSSYEQYF. The CDR3 DNA follows: TGTGCCAGTAGTATTGTAGTCGGCAGCTCCTACGAGCAGTACTTC.

V and J are TRBV6-6 and TRBJ2-7; D is unclear. V lost 2 bases to trimming and J lost 0 bases, with 11 bases between them. This CDR3 comprises 15 residues. Germline V gives CDR1 MNHNY, CDR2 SVGAGI (reference sequence). The CDR3 nucleotides read TGTGCCAGCAGTTACCAACCGGATAGCTCCTACGAGCAGTACTTC. Residues: CASSYQPDSSYEQYF.

V and J are TRBV7-2 and TRBJ2-5; perhaps TRBD1 as D (6 bases). V lost 3 bases to trimming and J lost 5 bases, with 10 bases between them. Germline V gene sequence: CDR1 SGHTA, CDR2 FQGNSA. The CDR3 sequence is 13 residues long. Here the CDR3 DNA reads TGTGCCAGCAGCTTCACAGGGTTGGAGACCCAGTACTTC. It translates to CASSFTGLETQYF.

Concerning this clone: The sample contains more than one DNA sequence encoding this CDR3. The chain has TRBV18 and TRBJ2-7; 11 bases are shared with TRBD2. Germline V CDR1 and CDR2: KGHSH, LQKENI. V was pared by 3 bases and J by 2 bases, with 3 bases of the junction left unmatched. The CDR3 is made up of 15 amino acids. CDR3 sequence (DNA): TGTGCCAGCTCACCCGGGACTAGCGGCCCCTACGAGCAGTACTTC. Translated, it gives CASSPGTSGPYEQYF.

The chain has TRBV11-1 and TRBJ2-5; no clear D. Germline V gene data show CDR1 as SGHAT and CDR2 as FQDESV (reference sequence). Deletions cut 1 base from V and 5 bases from J, with 14 bases between. The length of the CDR3 is 15 residues. CDR3 bases: TGTGCCAGCAGCTTAGATCGGGCGAGTGTGGAGACCCAGTACTTC. Translation: CASSLDRASVETQYF.

This chain joins TRBV5-6 and TRBJ2-5; no clear D gene. V gave up 4 bases and J gave up 5 bases, with 18 bases separating them. The CDR3 loop spans 15 amino acids. Germline CDR1 and CDR2: SGHDT and YYEEEE. CDR3 coding DNA: TGTGCCAGCAGCGGACGACAACACCGCTGGGAGACCCAGTACTTC. It translates to CASSGRQHRWETQYF.

The rearrangement links TRBV7-8 to TRBJ2-4, with 9 bases that match TRBD2. The CDR3 sequence is 15 residues long. V was pared by 1 base and J by 6 bases, with 4 bases of the junction left unmatched. Looked up from germline, CDR1 is SGHVS and CDR2 is FQNEAQ. CDR3 DNA: TGTGCCAGCAGCTTAGTAGCGGGGGCGCGAAACATTCAGTACTTC. The encoded protein is CASSLVAGARNIQYF.

The chain has TRBV7-9 and TRBJ2-1, with TRBD1 identical over 9 bases. This CDR3 is built from 14 residues. V lost 1 base to trimming and J lost 6 bases; unmatched junction nucleotides: 1. Per the germline V gene, CDR1 is SEHNR and CDR2 is FQNEAQ (reference sequence). CDR3 region: CASSLGGQGNEQFF. CDR3 in DNA: TGTGCCAGCAGCTTAGGGGGACAGGGCAATGAGCAGTTCTTC.

The chain carries TRBV5-1 and TRBJ2-3; D unclear. V was pared by 6 bases and J by 13 bases, with 21 bases between. CDR1 is SGHRS, CDR2 YFSETQ, per germline. The length of the CDR3 is 13 residues. Here the CDR3 reads CASKYDRTPPEYF. CDR3 DNA sequence: TGCGCCAGCAAGTACGATCGGACCCCTCCGGAGTATTTT. The complete variable domain, with remaining parts taken from reference TRBV5-1 and TRBJ2-3, reads KAGVTQTPRYLIKTRGQQVTLSCSPISGHRSVSWYQQTPGQGLQFLFEYFSETQRNKGNFPGRFSGRQFSNSRSEMNVSTLELGDSALYLCASKYDRTPPEYFGPGTRLTVL.

The rearrangement links TRBV9 to TRBJ2-2, with 14 bases fitting TRBD2. The V segment lost 3 bases and the J segment 4 bases; nucleotides outside the gene matches: 2. This CDR3 contains 16 residues. Germline values: CDR1 SGDLS, CDR2 YYNGEE. Here the CDR3 reads CASSAGTSGSTGELFF. As DNA, the CDR3 is TGTGCCAGCAGCGCCGGGACTAGCGGGAGCACCGGGGAGCTGTTTTTT.